These T cell receptor beta chains were read from a single sample in a study of cytomegalovirus exposure and HLA in healthy donors. The method was immunoSEQ multiplex PCR; TCRdb's version includes in-frame clones alone and lacks a portion of them. The sample has 150,000 to 200,000 clones; 70% to 80% are singletons. Specimen: PBMCs. The receptors were gathered from a woman in her fifties or sixties in good health and CMV-seronegative. The CDR3 runs from the conserved cysteine through the conserved F or W.

j_call v_call cdr3_aa
TRBJ2-4 TRBV28 CASTKGQGANIQYF
TRBJ1-5 TRBV7-3 CASSLSDSHSNQPQHF
TRBJ1-1 TRBV18 CASSPPAGGSEAFF
TRBJ1-2 TRBV5-1 CASSIRTGSVGDGYTF
TRBJ2-7 TRBV5-1 CASSISPGQSSYEQYF
TRBJ1-1 TRBV7-2 CATRTGQGTNTEAFF
TRBJ2-3 TRBV11-3 CASSWGRTGAADTQYF
TRBJ1-2 TRBV6-5 CASSMTAGSGYTF
. TRBV7-2 CASSLAVAGASYEQYF
TRBJ2-1 TRBV7-3 CASSLDSTYNEQFF
TRBJ1-1 TRBV10-3 CAIKRDSTNTEAFF
TRBJ2-1 TRBV29-1 CSALTGYNEQFF
TRBJ1-4 TRBV28 CASSSTLQYNEKLFF
TRBJ2-2 TRBV6-1 CASRQGTQTGELFF